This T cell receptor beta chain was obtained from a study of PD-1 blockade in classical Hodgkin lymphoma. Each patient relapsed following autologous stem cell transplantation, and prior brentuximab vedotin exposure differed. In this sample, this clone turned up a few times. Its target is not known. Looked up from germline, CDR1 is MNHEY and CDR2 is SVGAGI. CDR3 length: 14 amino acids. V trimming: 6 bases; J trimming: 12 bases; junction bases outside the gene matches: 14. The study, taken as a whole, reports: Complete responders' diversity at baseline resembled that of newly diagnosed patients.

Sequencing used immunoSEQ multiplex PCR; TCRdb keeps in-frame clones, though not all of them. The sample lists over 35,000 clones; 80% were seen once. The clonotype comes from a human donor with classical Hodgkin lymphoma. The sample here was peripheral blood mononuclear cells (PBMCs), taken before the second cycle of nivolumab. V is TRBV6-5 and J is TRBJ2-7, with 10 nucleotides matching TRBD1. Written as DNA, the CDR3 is TGTGCCAGCAGCCTGAGGGGGACAGGGGTCCGTCGGTACTTC. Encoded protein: CASSLRGTGVRRYF.